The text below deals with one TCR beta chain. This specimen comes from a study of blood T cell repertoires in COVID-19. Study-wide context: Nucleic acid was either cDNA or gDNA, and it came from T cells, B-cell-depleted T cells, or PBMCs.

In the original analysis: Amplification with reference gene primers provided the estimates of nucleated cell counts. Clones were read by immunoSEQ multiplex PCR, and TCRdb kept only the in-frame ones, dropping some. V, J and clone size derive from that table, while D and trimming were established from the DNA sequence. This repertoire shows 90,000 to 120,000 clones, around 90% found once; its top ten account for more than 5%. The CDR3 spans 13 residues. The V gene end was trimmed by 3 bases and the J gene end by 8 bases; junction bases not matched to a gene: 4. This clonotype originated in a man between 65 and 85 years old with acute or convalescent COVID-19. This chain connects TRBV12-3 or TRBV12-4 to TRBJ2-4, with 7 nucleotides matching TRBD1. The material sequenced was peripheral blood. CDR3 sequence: CASSFQGDYIQYF. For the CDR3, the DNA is TGTGCCAGCAGTTTTCAGGGGGATTACATTCAGTACTTC.